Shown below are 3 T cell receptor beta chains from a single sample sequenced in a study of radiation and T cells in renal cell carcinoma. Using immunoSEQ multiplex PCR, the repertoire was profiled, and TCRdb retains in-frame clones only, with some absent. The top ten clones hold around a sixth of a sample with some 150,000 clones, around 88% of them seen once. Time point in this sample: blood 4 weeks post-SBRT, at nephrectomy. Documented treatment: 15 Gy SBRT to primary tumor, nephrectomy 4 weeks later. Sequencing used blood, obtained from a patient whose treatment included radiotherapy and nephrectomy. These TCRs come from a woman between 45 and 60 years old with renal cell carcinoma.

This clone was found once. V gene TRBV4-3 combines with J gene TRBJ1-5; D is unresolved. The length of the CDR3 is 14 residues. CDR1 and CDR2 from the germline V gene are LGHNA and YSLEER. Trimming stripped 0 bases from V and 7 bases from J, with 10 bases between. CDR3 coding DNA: TGCGCCAGCAGCCAAGATCGAATAGGCCAGCCCCAGCATTTT. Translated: CASSQDRIGQPQHF.

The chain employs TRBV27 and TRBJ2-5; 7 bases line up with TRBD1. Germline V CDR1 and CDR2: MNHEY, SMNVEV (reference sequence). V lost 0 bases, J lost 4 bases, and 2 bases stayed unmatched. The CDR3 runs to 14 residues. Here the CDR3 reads CASSLSRQGETQYF. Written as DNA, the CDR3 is TGTGCCAGCAGTTTATCGAGACAGGGAGAGACCCAGTACTTC.

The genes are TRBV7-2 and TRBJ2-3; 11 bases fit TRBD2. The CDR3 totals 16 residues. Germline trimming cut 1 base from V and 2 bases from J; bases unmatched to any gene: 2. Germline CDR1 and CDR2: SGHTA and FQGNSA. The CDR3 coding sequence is TGTGCCAGCAGCTTAGGACTAGCGGGAATCACAGATACGCAGTATTTT. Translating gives CASSLGLAGITDTQYF.